Below, 25 T cell receptor beta chains from the same sample are listed, as sequenced in a study of T cell responses to AZD1222 COVID-19 vaccine. Produced via immunoSEQ multiplex PCR; TCRdb's table is partial and in-frame only. The data hold roughly 70,000 clones, with 80% to 95% observed a single time. Source: peripheral blood, taken 28 days after the second dose of the MenACWY control vaccine. The receptor set was obtained from an adult who received the MenACWY meningococcal vaccine as a control.

The V gene is TRBV3-1 (or the pseudogene TRBV3-2), the J gene TRBJ2-7; 10 bases are a match to TRBD2. V dropped 2 bases and J dropped 6; count of bases not matched to a gene: 1. Germline loops: CDR1 LGHDT, CDR2 YNNKEL (reference sequence). The CDR3 length is 13 residues. Here the CDR3 reads CASSQRLAGEQYF. As DNA, the CDR3 is TGTGCCAGCAGCCAAAGACTAGCGGGCGAGCAGTACTTC.

The chain has TRBV18 and TRBJ2-2, with unresolved D. The CDR3 runs 13 residues. The V end was cut by 3 bases, the J end by 2 bases, with 4 bases between. Germline-derived CDR1 and CDR2 are KGHSH and LQKENI. Here the CDR3 reads CASSPDNTGELFF. The CDR3 region has the DNA TGTGCCAGCTCACCGGATAACACCGGGGAGCTGTTTTTT.

The V call is TRBV10-3, the J call TRBJ1-2; no definite D call. Germline CDR1 reads ENHRY; CDR2 reads SYGVKD. Trimming took off 2 bases at V and 0 bases at J, with 10 bases between the two ends. The CDR3 has 15 residues. Here the CDR3 DNA reads TGTGCCATCAGTGAGGCGGTTTTAACTAACTATGGCTACACCTTC. Translated: CAISEAVLTNYGYTF.

The V gene is TRBV7-2, the J gene TRBJ1-5; D gene ambiguous. The V gene lost 2 bases and the J gene lost 5 bases, with 13 bases spanning the gap. Germline V gene sequence: CDR1 SGHTA, CDR2 FQGNSA. The CDR3 sequence is 15 residues long. The CDR3 bases are TGTGCCAGCAGCTTAAGTCGAACGGGAGATCAGCCCCAGCATTTT. Translated: CASSLSRTGDQPQHF.

V usage is TRBV27 and J usage is TRBJ2-6, with D possibly TRBD1 on 6 matching bases. The CDR3 has 16 residues. The germline V gene has CDR1 MNHEY and CDR2 SMNVEV (reference sequence). The V end lost 5 bases, the J end lost 0 bases, and 11 bases lay between the germline ends. In DNA, the CDR3 is TGTGCCAGCAGTATGACAGGTGTCTCTGGGGCCAACGTCCTGACTTTC. It encodes CASSMTGVSGANVLTF.

This clone appeared once. The chain couples TRBV7-9 to TRBJ1-4; D ambiguous. The germline V and J ends were trimmed by 2 bases and 8 bases, with 9 bases remaining between them. CDR1 is SEHNR and CDR2 is FQNEAQ in the germline V gene (reference sequence). This CDR3 has 13 amino acids. CDR3 sequence (DNA): TGTGCCAGCAGCTTATCGGCAGGAGAAAAACTGTTTTTT. Encoded protein: CASSLSAGEKLFF.

V usage is TRBV7-2 and J usage is TRBJ2-1; 13 bases line up with TRBD2. In germline, CDR1 is SGHTA, CDR2 FQGNSA. There are 17 residues in the CDR3. V was clipped by 5 bases and J by 2 bases; unmatched bases: 6. DNA for the CDR3: TGTGCCAGCAGCACCCGGACTAGCGGGAGACCCTACAATGAGCAGTTCTTC. Translation: CASSTRTSGRPYNEQFF. The whole variable domain, filled in from reference TRBV7-2 and TRBJ2-1, reads GAGVSQSPSNKVTEKGKDVELRCDPISGHTALYWYRQSLGQGLEFLIYFQGNSAPDKSGLPSDRFSAERTGGSVSTLTIQRTQQEDSAVYLCASSTRTSGRPYNEQFFGPGTRLTVL.

This chain joins TRBV30 and TRBJ1-1; 10 bases align to TRBD1. V lost 5 bases, J lost 1 base, and 1 base stayed unmatched. Germline assignment: CDR1 GTSNPN and CDR2 SVGIG (reference sequence). The CDR3 consists of 13 residues. The CDR3 loop reads CAWGQGGNTEAFF. The CDR3 DNA reads as TGTGCCTGGGGACAGGGGGGGAACACTGAAGCTTTCTTT.

The chain has TRBV29-1 and TRBJ2-7; weak D call: TRBD2 (5 bases). Trimming left V 6 bases short and J 7 bases short, with 19 bases between. Germline CDR1 reads SQVTM; CDR2 reads ANQGSEA. The CDR3 spans 13 residues. CDR3 sequence: CSVREGLVQEQYF. DNA of the CDR3: TGCAGCGTGAGAGAGGGCCTGGTGCAGGAGCAGTACTTC.

The chain combines TRBV12-5 with TRBJ1-5; 8 bases agree with TRBD1. V shed 6 bases and J 0 bases; nucleotides not matched to a gene: 13. CDR1 and CDR2 (germline): LGHNT, FRNRAP. The CDR3 totals 18 residues. The CDR3 here is CASGPPTRGRSSNQPQHF. The CDR3 coding sequence is TGTGCTAGTGGCCCTCCCACCAGGGGGCGATCTAGCAATCAGCCCCAGCATTTT.

This chain links TRBV12-3 or TRBV12-4 with TRBJ2-7; D uncertain. The CDR3 runs to 11 residues. V lost 3 bases, J lost 8 bases, and 8 bases lay in between. The CDR3 is CASSFKGKQYF. CDR3 coding DNA: TGTGCCAGCAGTTTTAAGGGAAAGCAGTACTTC.

The V and J genes are TRBV19 and TRBJ2-1; 8 bases line up with TRBD2. Germline loops: CDR1 LNHDA, CDR2 SQIVND (reference sequence). The trim removed 2 bases at V and 10 bases at J, leaving 4 bases unmatched. This CDR3 is built from 13 residues. The DNA for the CDR3 is TGTGCCAGTAGTATAACTGGCGGGAGGGAGCAGTTCTTC. Its translation: CASSITGGREQFF. Drawing the rest from reference TRBV19 and TRBJ2-1, the complete variable domain is DGGITQSPKYLFRKEGQNVTLSCEQNLNHDAMYWYRQDPGQGLRLIYYSQIVNDFQKGDIAEGYSVSREKKESFPLTVTSAQKNPTAFYLCASSITGGREQFFGPGTRLTVL.

Concerning this clone: Additional DNA sequences in this sample encode the identical CDR3. The chain couples TRBV3-1 (or the pseudogene TRBV3-2) to TRBJ2-7; D perhaps matches TRBD2 (6 bases). Germline V gene sequence: CDR1 LGHDT, CDR2 YNNKEL (reference sequence). This CDR3 is 13 amino acids long. The V end lost 5 bases, the J end lost 2 bases, and 10 bases lay between the germline ends. The CDR3 is CASSLGGTYEQYF. In nucleotides, the CDR3 is TGTGCCAGCAGCTTGGGGGGAACCTACGAGCAGTACTTC.

V is TRBV10-3 and J is TRBJ1-1; maybe TRBD1 (6 bases). Germline CDR1 is ENHRY and CDR2 is SYGVKD. CDR3 length equals 12 residues. The ends were cut back, 5 bases at V and 5 bases at J, with 9 bases in the middle. DNA for the CDR3: TGTGCCATCAGTTTAACAGGGACTGAAGCTTTCTTT. As protein: CAISLTGTEAFF.

The chain employs TRBV12-5 and TRBJ2-1; D gene ambiguous. The CDR3 spans 12 residues. V lost 0 bases, J lost 9 bases, and 6 bases lay in between. Per germline, CDR1 LGHNT and CDR2 FRNRAP. Written as DNA, the CDR3 is TGTGCTAGTGGTTTGGTAAAGGGTGAGCAGTTCTTC. Translating it yields CASGLVKGEQFF.

The chain has TRBV18 and TRBJ1-5; no definite D call. The germline V gene encodes CDR1 KGHSH and CDR2 LQKENI. The CDR3 loop spans 14 amino acids. The V and J ends lost 0 bases and 4 bases respectively, with 7 bases between them. The CDR3 sequence: CASSPPGSNQPQHF. CDR3 coding DNA: TGTGCCAGCTCACCACCCGGCTCTAATCAGCCCCAGCATTTT.

V usage is TRBV27 and J usage is TRBJ1-1; 7 bases align to TRBD1. J was trimmed by 0 bases and V by 8 bases; bases with no gene match: 3. CDR1 is MNHEY and CDR2 is SMNVEV in the germline V gene (reference sequence). The length of the CDR3 is 13 residues. For the CDR3, the DNA is TGTGCCAGCCAGGGGGGCATGAACACTGAAGCTTTCTTT. It encodes CASQGGMNTEAFF.

This chain connects TRBV6-4 to TRBJ2-2; D is possibly TRBD1 or TRBD2 (7 bases each). CDR3 length equals 15 residues. Germline assignment: CDR1 MRHNA and CDR2 SNTAGT. V shed 4 bases and J shed 4 bases, with 13 bases lying between them. The DNA for the CDR3 is TGTGCCAGCAGTGCGCAGGGGGGGATCACCGGGGAGCTGTTTTTT. This encodes CASSAQGGITGELFF.

The V gene is TRBV6-6, the J gene TRBJ2-1; D might be TRBD2 (5 bases). V shed 2 bases and J shed 2 bases, with 13 bases lying between them. The CDR3 contains 16 residues. The V gene's germline CDR1 is MNHNY and CDR2 SVGAGI (reference sequence). The CDR3 bases are TGTGCCAGCAGTTACGGAGGACGGTTCCCCTACAATGAGCAGTTCTTC. This sequence encodes CASSYGGRFPYNEQFF.

The chain links TRBV7-2 to TRBJ2-3; TRBD1 agrees at 8 bases. Germline values: CDR1 SGHTA, CDR2 FQGNSA. The CDR3 is 13 residues long. J was trimmed by 5 bases and V by 5 bases; bases with no gene match: 3. The CDR3, as DNA: TGTGCCAGCAGCGCGACAGGGGTAGATACGCAGTATTTT. This sequence encodes CASSATGVDTQYF.

V usage is TRBV19 and J usage is TRBJ1-2, with D unclear. Between the trimmed V and J ends, which lost 0 bases and 8 bases, there was a span of 10 bases. The CDR3 consists of 13 residues. The germline gives CDR1 LNHDA, CDR2 SQIVND (reference sequence). The CDR3 DNA reads TGTGCCAGTAGTATAGATCGGGTGAACGGCTACACCTTC. It codes for CASSIDRVNGYTF.

The CDR3 is CASSFGGASYEQYF. Written as DNA, the CDR3 is TGTGCCAGCAGCTTCGGAGGAGCCTCCTACGAGCAGTACTTC. The chain combines TRBV14 with TRBJ2-7, with D maybe TRBD2 (5 bases). The CDR3 is made up of 14 amino acids. V gave up 5 bases and J gave up 0 bases, with 11 bases separating them. CDR1 SGHDN and CDR2 FVKESK come from the germline V gene.

J is TRBJ1-3 and V is TRBV6-6, with a tentative D call TRBD1 (5 bases). Trimming took 5 bases from V and 2 from J, leaving 13 bases between them. The CDR3 consists of 15 residues. Germline V CDR1 and CDR2: MNHNY, SVGAGI (reference sequence). CDR3 DNA sequence: TGTGCCAGCAGTCTCCTCCCGGGGGCTGGAAACACCATATATTTT. It is translated as CASSLLPGAGNTIYF.

The chain links TRBV5-4 to TRBJ2-7; 8 bases align to TRBD2. This CDR3 has 14 residues. Germline CDR1 reads SGHNT; CDR2 reads YYREEE (reference sequence). The V segment lost 3 bases and the J segment 4 bases; nucleotides outside the gene matches: 6. The chain's CDR3 is CASSSGSGIYEQYF. Here the CDR3 DNA reads TGTGCCAGCAGCTCCGGTAGCGGGATTTACGAGCAGTACTTC.

As DNA, the CDR3 is TGTGCCAGCAGTGAAGCGCTTTATGAGCAGTTCTTC. Amino acid sequence: CASSEALYEQFF. V and J are TRBV6-1 and TRBJ2-1; D unclear. This CDR3 comprises 12 residues. Germline values: CDR1 MNHNS, CDR2 SASEGT. The V and J ends lost 0 bases and 8 bases respectively, with 5 bases between them.